At least ten counts were recorded for the clone carrying this T cell receptor beta chain. No antigen is known for it. This sample was taken from a study of Graves' ophthalmopathy and Graves' hyperthyroidism. General study findings and limits: Most thyroid clonotypes with frequency above 0.001 were detected in blood too.

Hyperthyroidism was classified as stable if no ophthalmopathy occurred within 18 months of follow-up. Certain patients were not enrolled. These were patients with other autoimmune diseases, uncontrolled infections, pregnancy or lactation. Thyroid ultrasound, orbital computed tomography, TRAb, serum thyroxine and clinical symptoms formed the basis of diagnosis. RNA transcripts provided the template for amplifying TCR beta CDR3 regions. HTBI primers primed a first-round RT-PCR, and a second-round multiplex PCR followed. MiXCR, applied by TCRdb to the multiplex PCR reads, yields one record per CDR3 protein. The sample lists about 620,000 distinct CDR3 sequences, 20% to 25% occurring once. The clonotype was recovered from a woman aged 18-29 years with stable Graves' hyperthyroidism. Some clones in this sample may be carry-over from other donors' samples. The material sequenced was peripheral blood.

CDR3 in amino acids: CASSLLGGTGLETQYF. For the CDR3, the DNA is TGTGCCAGCAGTTTATTAGGCGGGACAGGACTAGAGACCCAGTACTTC. The chain carries TRBV12-3 or TRBV12-4 and TRBJ2-5, with 8 bases identical to TRBD1. The CDR3 totals 16 residues. The junction had 9 bases not matched to a gene; V was cut back by 2 bases and J by 4 bases.